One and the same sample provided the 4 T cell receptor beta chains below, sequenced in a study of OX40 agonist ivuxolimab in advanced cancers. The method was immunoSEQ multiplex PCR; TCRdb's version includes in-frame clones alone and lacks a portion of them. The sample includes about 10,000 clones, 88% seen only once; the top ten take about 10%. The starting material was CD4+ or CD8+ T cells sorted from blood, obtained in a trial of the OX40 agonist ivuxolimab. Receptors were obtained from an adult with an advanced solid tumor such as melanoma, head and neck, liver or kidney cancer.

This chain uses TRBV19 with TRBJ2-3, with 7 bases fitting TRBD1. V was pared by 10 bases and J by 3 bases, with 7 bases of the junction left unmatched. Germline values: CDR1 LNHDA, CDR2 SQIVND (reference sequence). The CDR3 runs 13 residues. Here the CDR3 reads CATYRGETDTQYF. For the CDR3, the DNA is TGTGCCACCTACAGGGGTGAGACAGATACGCAGTATTTT.

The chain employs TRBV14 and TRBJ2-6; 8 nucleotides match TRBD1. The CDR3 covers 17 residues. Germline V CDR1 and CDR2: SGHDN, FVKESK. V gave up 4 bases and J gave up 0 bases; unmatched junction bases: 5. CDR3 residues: CASSRRTGSSGANVLTF. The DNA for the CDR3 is TGTGCCAGCAGCCGTAGGACAGGGAGCTCTGGGGCCAACGTCCTGACTTTC.

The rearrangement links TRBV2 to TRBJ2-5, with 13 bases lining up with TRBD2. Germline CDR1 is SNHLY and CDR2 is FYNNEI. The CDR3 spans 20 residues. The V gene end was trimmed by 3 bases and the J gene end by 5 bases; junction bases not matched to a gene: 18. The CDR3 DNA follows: TGTGCCAGCAGTGATATCTTGCTTACTAGCGGGAGGGCCGGGCAGGAGACCCAGTACTTC. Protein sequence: CASSDILLTSGRAGQETQYF.

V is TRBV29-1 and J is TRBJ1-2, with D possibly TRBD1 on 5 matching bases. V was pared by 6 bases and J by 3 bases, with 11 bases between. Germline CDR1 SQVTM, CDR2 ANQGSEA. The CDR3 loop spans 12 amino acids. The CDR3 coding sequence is TGCAGCGTGCCGGGACCCTACTATGGCTACACCTTC. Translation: CSVPGPYYGYTF.